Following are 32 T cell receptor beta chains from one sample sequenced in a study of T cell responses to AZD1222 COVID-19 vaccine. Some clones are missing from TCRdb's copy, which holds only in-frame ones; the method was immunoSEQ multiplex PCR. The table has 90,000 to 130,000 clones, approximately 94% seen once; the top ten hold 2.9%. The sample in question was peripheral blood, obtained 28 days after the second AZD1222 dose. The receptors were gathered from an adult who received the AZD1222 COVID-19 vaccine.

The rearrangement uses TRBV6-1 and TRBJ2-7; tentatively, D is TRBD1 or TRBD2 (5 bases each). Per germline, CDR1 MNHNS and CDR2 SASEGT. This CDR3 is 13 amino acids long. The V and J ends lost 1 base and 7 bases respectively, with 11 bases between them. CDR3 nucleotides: TGTGCCAGCAGTGAAGTGTGGGGGTTGGAGCAGTACTTC. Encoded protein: CASSEVWGLEQYF.

In DNA form, the CDR3 reads TGTGCCAGCAGCTCCAGAACAGATACGCAGTATTTT. Its translation: CASSSRTDTQYF. The chain links TRBV7-9 to TRBJ2-3; D is unclear. The CDR3 contains 12 residues. Germline loops: CDR1 SEHNR, CDR2 FQNEAQ (reference sequence). Trimming took off 4 bases at V and 3 bases at J, with 5 bases between the two ends. Together with reference TRBV7-9 and TRBJ2-3, the CDR3 gives the full variable domain: DTGVSQNPRHKITKRGQNVTFRCDPISEHNRLYWYRQTLGQGPEFLTYFQNEAQLEKSRLLSDRFSAERPKGSFSTLEIQRTEQGDSAMYLCASSSRTDTQYFGPGTRLTVL.

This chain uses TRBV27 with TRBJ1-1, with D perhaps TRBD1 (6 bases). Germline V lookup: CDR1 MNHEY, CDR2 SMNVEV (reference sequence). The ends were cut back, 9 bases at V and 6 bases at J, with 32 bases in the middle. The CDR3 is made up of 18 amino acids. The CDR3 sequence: CARRDARGPRKRWSEAFF. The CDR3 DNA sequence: TGTGCCAGACGGGACGCCAGGGGTCCCCGCAAGAGATGGTCTGAAGCTTTCTTT.

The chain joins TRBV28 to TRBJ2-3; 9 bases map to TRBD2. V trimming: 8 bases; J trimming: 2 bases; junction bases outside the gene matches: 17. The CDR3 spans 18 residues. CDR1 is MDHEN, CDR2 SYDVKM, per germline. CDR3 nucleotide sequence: TGTGCCAGCCCCCCCACTGGAGCGGGGGGCCTAATCACAGATACGCAGTATTTT. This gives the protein CASPPTGAGGLITDTQYF.

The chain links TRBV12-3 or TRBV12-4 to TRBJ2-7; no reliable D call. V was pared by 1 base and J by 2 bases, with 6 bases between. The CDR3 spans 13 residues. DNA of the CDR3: TGTGCCAGCAGTTTAGGTGTGACCTACGAGCAGTACTTC. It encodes CASSLGVTYEQYF.

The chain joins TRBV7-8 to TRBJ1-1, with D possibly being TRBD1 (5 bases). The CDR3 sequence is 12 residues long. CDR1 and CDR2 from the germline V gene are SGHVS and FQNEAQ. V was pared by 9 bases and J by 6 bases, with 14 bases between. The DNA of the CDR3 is TGTGCCAGTTTCGGGGGAAAAGCTGAAGCTTTCTTT. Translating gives CASFGGKAEAFF.

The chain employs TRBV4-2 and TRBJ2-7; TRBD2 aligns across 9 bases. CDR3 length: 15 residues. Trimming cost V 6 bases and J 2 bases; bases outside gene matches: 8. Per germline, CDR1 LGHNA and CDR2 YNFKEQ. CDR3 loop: CASRMGREGPYEQYF. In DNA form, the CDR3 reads TGTGCCAGCAGGATGGGGCGGGAGGGCCCCTACGAGCAGTACTTC.

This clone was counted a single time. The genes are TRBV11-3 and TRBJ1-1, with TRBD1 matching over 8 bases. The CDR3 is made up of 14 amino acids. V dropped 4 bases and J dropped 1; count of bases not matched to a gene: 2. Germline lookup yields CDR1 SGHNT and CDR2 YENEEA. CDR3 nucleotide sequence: TGTGCCAGCAGCTCCGGGACAGGGAACACTGAAGCTTTCTTT. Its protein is CASSSGTGNTEAFF.

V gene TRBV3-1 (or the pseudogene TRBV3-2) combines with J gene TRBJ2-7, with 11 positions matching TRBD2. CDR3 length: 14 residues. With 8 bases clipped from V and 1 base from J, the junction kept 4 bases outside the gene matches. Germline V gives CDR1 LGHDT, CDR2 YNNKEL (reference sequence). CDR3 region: CASGVAGGSYEQYF. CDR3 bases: TGTGCCAGCGGCGTAGCGGGAGGGTCCTACGAGCAGTACTTC.

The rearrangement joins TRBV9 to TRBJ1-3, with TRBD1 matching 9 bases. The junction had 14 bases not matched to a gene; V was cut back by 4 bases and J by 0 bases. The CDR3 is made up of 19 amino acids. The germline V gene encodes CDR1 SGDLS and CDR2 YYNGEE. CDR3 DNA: TGTGCCAGCAGCCTAACGGGACAGGGAGATTATCTCTCTGGAAACACCATATATTTT. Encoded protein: CASSLTGQGDYLSGNTIYF.

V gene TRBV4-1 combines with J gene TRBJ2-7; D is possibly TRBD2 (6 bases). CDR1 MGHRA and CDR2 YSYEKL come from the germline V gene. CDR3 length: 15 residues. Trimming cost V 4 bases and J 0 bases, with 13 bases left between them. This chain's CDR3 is CASSLRLDASYEQYF. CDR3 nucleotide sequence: TGCGCCAGCAGCCTTCGACTAGACGCCTCCTACGAGCAGTACTTC.

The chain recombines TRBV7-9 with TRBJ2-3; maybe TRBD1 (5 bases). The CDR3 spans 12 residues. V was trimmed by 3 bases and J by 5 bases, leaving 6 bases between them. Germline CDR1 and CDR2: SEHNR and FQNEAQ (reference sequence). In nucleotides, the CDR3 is TGTGCCAGCAGCTTCCAGGGAGATACGCAGTATTTT. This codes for CASSFQGDTQYF.

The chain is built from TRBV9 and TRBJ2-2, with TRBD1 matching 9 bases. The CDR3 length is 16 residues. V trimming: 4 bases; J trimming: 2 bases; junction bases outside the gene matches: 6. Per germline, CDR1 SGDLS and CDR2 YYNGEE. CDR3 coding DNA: TGTGCCAGCAGCCCGCAGGGACAGGGCAACACCGGGGAGCTGTTTTTT. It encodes CASSPQGQGNTGELFF. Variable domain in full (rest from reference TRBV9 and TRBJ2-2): DSGVTQTPKHLITATGQRVTLRCSPRSGDLSVYWYQQSLDQGLQFLIQYYNGEERAKGNILERFSAQQFPDLHSELNLSSLELGDSALYFCASSPQGQGNTGELFFGEGSRLTVL.

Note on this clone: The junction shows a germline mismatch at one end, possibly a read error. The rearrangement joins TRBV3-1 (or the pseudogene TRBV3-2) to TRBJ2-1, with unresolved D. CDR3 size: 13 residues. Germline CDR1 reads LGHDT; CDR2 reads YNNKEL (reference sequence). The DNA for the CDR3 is TGTGCCAGCAGCTCCGACGCGAGTTCTCCATGCATCTTC. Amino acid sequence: CASSSDASSPCIF.

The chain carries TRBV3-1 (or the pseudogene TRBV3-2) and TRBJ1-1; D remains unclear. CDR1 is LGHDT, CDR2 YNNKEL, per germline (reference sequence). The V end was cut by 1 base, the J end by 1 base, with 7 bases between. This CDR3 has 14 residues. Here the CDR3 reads CASSQVGRNTEAFF. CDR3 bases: TGTGCCAGCAGCCAAGTGGGCAGGAACACTGAAGCTTTCTTT.

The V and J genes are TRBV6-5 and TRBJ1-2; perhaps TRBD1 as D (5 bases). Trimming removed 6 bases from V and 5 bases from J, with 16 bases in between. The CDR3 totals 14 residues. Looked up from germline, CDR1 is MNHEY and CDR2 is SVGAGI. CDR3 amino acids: CASRLNRDGYGYTF. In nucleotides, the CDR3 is TGTGCCAGCAGGTTAAACCGGGACGGATATGGCTACACCTTC.

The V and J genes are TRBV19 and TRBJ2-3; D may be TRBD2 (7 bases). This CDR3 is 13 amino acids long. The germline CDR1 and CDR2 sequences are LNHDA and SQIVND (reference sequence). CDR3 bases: TGTGCTGTAAGGCGGGGGCACACAGATACGCAGTATTTT. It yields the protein CAVRRGHTDTQYF.

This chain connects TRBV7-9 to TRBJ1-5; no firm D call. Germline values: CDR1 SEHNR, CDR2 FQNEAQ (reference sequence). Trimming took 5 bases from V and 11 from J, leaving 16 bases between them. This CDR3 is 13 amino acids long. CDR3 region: CASSRYYPGAQHF. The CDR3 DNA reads TGTGCCAGCAGCCGTTACTATCCTGGGGCCCAGCATTTT.

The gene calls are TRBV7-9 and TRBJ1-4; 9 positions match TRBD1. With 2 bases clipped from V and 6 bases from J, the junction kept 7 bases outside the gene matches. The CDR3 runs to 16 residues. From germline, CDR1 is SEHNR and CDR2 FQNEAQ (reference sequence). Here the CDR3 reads CASSLLPGQGHEKLFF. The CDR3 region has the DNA TGTGCCAGCAGCTTACTCCCGGGACAGGGCCATGAAAAACTGTTTTTT.

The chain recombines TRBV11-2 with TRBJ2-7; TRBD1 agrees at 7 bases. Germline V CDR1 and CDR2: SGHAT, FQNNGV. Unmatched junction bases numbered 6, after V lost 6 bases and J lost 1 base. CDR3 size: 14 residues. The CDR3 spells CASSSLGQSYEQYF. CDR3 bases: TGTGCCAGCAGTTCGCTGGGACAGTCCTACGAGCAGTACTTC. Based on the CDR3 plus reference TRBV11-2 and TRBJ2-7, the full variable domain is EAGVAQSPRYKIIEKRQSVAFWCNPISGHATLYWYQQILGQGPKLLIQFQNNGVVDDSQLPKDRFSAERLKGVDSTLKIQPAKLEDSAVYLCASSSLGQSYEQYFGPGTRLTVT.

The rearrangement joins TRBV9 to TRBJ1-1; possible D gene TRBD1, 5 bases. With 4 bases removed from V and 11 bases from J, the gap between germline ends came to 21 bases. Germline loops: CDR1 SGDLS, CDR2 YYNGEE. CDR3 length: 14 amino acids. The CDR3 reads CASSPDTLSGGAFF. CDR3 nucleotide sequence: TGTGCCAGCAGCCCCGACACTCTCTCCGGGGGGGCTTTCTTT.

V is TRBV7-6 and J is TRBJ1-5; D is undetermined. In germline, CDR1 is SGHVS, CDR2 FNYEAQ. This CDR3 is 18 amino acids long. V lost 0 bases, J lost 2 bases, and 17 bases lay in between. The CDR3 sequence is CASSLANVGRLGNQPQHF. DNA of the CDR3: TGTGCCAGCAGCTTAGCCAATGTTGGAAGGTTGGGCAATCAGCCCCAGCATTTT.

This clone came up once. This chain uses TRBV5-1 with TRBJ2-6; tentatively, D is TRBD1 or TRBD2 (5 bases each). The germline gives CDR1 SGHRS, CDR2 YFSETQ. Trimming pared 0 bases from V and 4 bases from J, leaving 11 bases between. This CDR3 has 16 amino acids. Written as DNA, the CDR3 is TGCGCCAGCAGCTTGGATGGGGGATCCGGGGCCAACGTCCTGACTTTC. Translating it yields CASSLDGGSGANVLTF.

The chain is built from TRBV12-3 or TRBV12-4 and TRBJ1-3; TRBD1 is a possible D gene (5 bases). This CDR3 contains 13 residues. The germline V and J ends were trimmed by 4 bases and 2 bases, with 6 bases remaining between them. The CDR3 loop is CASSWGPGNTIYF. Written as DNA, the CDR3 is TGTGCCAGCAGTTGGGGACCTGGAAACACCATATATTTT.

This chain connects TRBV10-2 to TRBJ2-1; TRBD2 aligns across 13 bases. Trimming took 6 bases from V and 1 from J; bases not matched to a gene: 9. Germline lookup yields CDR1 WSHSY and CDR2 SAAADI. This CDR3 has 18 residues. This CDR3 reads CASSAGLAGDTSYNEQFF. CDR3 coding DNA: TGCGCCAGCAGCGCCGGACTAGCGGGGGATACATCCTACAATGAGCAGTTCTTC.

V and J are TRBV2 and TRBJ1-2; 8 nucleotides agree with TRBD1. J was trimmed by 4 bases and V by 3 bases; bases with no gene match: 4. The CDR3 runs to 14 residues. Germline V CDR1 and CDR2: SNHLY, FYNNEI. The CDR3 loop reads CASSEGQGAYGYTF. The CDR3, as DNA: TGTGCCAGCAGTGAGGGGCAGGGGGCCTATGGCTACACCTTC.

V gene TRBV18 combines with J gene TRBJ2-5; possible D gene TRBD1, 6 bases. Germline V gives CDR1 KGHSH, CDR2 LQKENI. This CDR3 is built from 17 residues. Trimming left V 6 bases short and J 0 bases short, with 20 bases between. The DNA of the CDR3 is TGTGCCAGCTCGCATCCCCAGGACAGACCGTACCAAGAGACCCAGTACTTC. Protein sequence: CASSHPQDRPYQETQYF. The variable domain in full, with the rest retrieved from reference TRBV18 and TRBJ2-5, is NAGVMQNPRHLVRRRGQEARLRCSPMKGHSHVYWYRQLPEEGLKFMVYLQKENIIDESGMPKERFSAEFPKEGPSILRIQQVVRGDSAAYFCASSHPQDRPYQETQYFGPGTRLLVL.

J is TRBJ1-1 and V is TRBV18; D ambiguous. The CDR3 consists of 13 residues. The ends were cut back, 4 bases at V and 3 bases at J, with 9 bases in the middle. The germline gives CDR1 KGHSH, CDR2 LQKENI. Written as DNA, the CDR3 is TGTGCCAGCTCACAGGTTGAGGACACTGAAGCTTTCTTT. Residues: CASSQVEDTEAFF.

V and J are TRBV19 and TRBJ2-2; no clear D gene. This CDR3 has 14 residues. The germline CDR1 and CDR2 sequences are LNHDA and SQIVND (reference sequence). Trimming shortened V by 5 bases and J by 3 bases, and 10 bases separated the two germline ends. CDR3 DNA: TGTGCCAGTAGTCCCCAGGCTGACACCGGGGAGCTGTTTTTT. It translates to CASSPQADTGELFF.

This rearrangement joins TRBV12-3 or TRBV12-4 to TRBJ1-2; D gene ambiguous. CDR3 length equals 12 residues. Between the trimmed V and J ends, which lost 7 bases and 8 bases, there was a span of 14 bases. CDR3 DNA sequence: TGTGCCAGCACCCTCAGCGGTCGAGGCTACACCTTC. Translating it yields CASTLSGRGYTF.

The CDR3 region is CASSLAKGPEAFF. The DNA of the CDR3 is TGTGCCAGCAGCTTGGCTAAGGGGCCAGAAGCTTTCTTT. The chain is built from TRBV5-4 and TRBJ1-1; perhaps TRBD1 as D (5 bases). Germline V gives CDR1 SGHNT, CDR2 YYREEE (reference sequence). This CDR3 is built from 13 residues. V lost 0 bases to trimming and J lost 8 bases, with 11 bases between them.

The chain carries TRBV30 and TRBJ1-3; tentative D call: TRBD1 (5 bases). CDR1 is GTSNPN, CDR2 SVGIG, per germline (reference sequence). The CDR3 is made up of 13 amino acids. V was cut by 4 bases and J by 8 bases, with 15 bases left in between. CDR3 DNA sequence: TGTGCCTGGAATGGGGGAGGTTCGGACACCATATATTTT. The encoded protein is CAWNGGGSDTIYF.